Presented here are 4 T cell receptor beta chains from one specimen sequenced in a study of T cell responses to AZD1222 COVID-19 vaccine (dated by TCRdb to about 2021). Receptor libraries were prepared by the immunoSEQ multiplex PCR assay. TCRdb carries this immuneACCESS record with in-frame sequences only. Its versions omit some clonotypes, under half of them owing to an unresolved V gene in the studies checked, with the rest unexplained. The sample yields 82,000 or so clones; 85% to 95% were counted once. The ten biggest clones cover 5.2% of the sample. In the paper's terms, the time point label means: baseline before first vaccination. The material sequenced was peripheral blood, taken on day 0 of AZD1222 vaccination. The receptors shown here come from an adult in good health.

This chain connects TRBV6-2 or TRBV6-3 to TRBJ1-1; 10 bases are shared with TRBD1. There are 15 residues in the CDR3. Germline loops: CDR1 MNHEY, CDR2 SVGEGT. V dropped 2 bases and J dropped 1; count of bases not matched to a gene: 1. For the CDR3, the DNA is TGTGCCAGCAGTTACGGGACAGGGGCGAACACTGAAGCTTTCTTT. It specifies CASSYGTGANTEAFF.

The chain carries TRBV6-4 and TRBJ2-2, with 10 bases lining up with TRBD2. Germline-derived CDR1 and CDR2 are MRHNA and SNTAGT. This CDR3 is built from 18 residues. V shed 6 bases, J shed 0 bases, and the junction held 10 bases outside the gene matches. In DNA form, the CDR3 reads TGTGCCAGCAGCCCCGAAATAGCGGGGGGCCCGAACACCGGGGAGCTGTTTTTT. It yields the protein CASSPEIAGGPNTGELFF.

In its sample, this clone was seen a few times. This chain uses TRBV6-2 or TRBV6-3 with TRBJ1-5; TRBD1 is a possible D gene (6 bases). The V and J ends lost 5 bases and 2 bases respectively, with 13 bases between them. This CDR3 has 15 residues. CDR1 and CDR2 from the germline V gene are MNHEY and SVGEGT. Here the CDR3 reads CASSNQGFGNQPQHF. The CDR3, as DNA: TGTGCCAGCAGTAACCAGGGGTTTGGCAATCAGCCCCAGCATTTT.

The CDR3 sequence is CASSTRDRPNQPQHF. The CDR3 DNA reads TGTGCCAGTAGTACCCGGGACAGGCCCAATCAGCCCCAGCATTTT. The chain combines TRBV19 with TRBJ1-5; 8 positions match TRBD1. The CDR3 runs to 15 residues. J lost 3 bases, V lost 4 bases, and 5 bases had no gene match. Germline-derived CDR1 and CDR2 are LNHDA and SQIVND (reference sequence).